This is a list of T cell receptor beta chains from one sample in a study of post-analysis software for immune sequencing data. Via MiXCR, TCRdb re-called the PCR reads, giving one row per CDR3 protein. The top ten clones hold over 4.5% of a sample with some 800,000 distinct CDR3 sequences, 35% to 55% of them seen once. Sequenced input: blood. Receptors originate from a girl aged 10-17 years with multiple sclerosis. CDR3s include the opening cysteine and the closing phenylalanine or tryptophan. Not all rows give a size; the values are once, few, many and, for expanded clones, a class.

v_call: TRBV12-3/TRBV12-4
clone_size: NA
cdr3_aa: CASRPNSGLGYNEQFF

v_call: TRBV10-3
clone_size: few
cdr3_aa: CAISVDRQSTEAFF

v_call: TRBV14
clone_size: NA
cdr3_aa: CASSVQGGAPLHF

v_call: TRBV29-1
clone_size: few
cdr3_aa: CSVEGGLSGKGPDTQYF

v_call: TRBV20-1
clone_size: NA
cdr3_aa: CSADGQQETQYF

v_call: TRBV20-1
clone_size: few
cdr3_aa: CSARGDLKGTQYF

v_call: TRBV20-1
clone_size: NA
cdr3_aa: CSARYIAWAFSYNEQFF

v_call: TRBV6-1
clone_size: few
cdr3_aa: CASSEYTGANYGYTF

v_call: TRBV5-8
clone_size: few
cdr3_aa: CASSLRQAETQYF

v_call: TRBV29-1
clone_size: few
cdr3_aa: CSVGRPSGYEQFF